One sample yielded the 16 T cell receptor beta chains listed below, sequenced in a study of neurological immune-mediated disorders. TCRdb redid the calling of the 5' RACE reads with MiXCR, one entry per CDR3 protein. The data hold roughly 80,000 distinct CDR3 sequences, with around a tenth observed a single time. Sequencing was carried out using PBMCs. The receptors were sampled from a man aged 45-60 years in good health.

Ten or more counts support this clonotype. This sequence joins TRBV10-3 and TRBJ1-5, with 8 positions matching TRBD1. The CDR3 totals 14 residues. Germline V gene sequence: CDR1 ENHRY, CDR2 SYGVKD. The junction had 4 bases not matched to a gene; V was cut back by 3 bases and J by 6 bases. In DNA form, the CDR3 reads TGTGCCATCAGTGACAAGGACAGGGCTCAGCCCCAGCATTTT. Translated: CAISDKDRAQPQHF.

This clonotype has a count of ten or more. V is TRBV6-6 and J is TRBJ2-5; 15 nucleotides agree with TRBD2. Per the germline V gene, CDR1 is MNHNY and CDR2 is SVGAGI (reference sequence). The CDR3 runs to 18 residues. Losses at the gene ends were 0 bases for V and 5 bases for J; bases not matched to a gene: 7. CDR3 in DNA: TGTGCCAGCAGTTACTCCGGACTAGCGGGAGGGTCCCAGGAGACCCAGTACTTC. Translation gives CASSYSGLAGGSQETQYF.

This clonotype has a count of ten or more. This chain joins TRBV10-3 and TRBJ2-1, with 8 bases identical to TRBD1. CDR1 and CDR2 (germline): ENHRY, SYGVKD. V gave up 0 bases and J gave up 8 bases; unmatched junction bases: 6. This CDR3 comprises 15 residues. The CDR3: CAISESGQGAHEQFF. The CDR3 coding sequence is TGTGCCATCAGTGAGTCAGGGCAGGGGGCCCATGAGCAGTTCTTC.

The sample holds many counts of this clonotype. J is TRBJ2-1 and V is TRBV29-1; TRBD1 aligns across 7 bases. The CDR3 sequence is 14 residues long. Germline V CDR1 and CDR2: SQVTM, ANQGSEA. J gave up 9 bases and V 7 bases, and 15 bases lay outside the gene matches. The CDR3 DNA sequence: TGCAGCGCCGCCCGGGACCCAGGGGGTGCTGAGCAGTTCTTC. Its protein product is CSAARDPGGAEQFF.

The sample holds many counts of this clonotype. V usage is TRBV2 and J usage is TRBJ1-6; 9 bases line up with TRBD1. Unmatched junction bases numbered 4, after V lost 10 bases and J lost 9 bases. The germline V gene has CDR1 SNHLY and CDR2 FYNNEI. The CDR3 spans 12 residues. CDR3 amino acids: CATGTGRSPLHF. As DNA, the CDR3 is TGTGCCACCGGGACAGGGCGTTCACCCCTCCACTTT.

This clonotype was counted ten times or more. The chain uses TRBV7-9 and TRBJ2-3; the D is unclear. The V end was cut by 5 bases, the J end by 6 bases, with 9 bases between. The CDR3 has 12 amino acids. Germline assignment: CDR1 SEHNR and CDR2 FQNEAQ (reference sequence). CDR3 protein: CASSATVDTQYF. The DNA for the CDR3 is TGTGCCAGCAGCGCCACAGTGGATACGCAGTATTTT.

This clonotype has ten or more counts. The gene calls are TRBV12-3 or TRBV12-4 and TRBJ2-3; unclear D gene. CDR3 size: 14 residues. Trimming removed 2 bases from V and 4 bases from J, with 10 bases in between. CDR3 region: CASSLTSNPDTQYF. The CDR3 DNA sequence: TGTGCCAGCAGTTTAACGTCCAACCCAGATACGCAGTATTTT.

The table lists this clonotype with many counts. The CDR3 DNA is TGCGCCAGCAGCTTGCTCGGGGAGCTGTTTTTT. This sequence encodes CASSLLGELFF. This rearrangement joins TRBV5-1 to TRBJ2-2; D uncertain. Per germline, CDR1 SGHRS and CDR2 YFSETQ. V was shortened by 1 base and J by 7 bases, with 2 bases between the two germline ends. This CDR3 is built from 11 residues. The full variable domain, in which reference TRBV5-1 and TRBJ2-2 provide the parts outside the CDR3, is KAGVTQTPRYLIKTRGQQVTLSCSPISGHRSVSWYQQTPGQGLQFLFEYFSETQRNKGNFPGRFSGRQFSNSRSEMNVSTLELGDSALYLCASSLLGELFFGEGSRLTVL.

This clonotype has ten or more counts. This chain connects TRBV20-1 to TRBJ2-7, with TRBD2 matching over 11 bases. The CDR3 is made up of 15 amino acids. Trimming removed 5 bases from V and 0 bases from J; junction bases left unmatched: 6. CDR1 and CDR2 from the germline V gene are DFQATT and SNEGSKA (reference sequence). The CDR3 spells CSAETSGKSSYEQYF. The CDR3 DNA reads TGCAGTGCTGAGACTAGCGGGAAATCCTCCTACGAGCAGTACTTC.

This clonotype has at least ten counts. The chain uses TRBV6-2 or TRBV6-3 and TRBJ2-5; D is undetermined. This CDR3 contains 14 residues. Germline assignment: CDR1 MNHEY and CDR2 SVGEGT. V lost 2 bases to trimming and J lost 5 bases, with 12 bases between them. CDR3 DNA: TGTGCCAGCAGTTACAATTCGGGTTGGGAGACCCAGTACTTC. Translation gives CASSYNSGWETQYF.

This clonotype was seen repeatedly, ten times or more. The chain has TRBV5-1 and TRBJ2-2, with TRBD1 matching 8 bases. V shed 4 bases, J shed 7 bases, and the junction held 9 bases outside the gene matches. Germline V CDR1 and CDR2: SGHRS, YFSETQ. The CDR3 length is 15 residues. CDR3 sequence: CASSLTTGDGGELFF. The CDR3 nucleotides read TGCGCCAGCAGCCTTACGACAGGGGATGGCGGGGAGCTGTTTTTT.

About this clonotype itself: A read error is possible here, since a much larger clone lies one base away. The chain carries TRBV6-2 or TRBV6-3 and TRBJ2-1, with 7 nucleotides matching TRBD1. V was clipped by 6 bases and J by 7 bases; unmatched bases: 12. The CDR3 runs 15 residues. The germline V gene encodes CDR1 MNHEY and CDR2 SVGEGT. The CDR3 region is CASSLRQGVLNEQFF. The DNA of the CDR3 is TGTGCCAGCAGCCTTCGACAGGGTGTGTTGAATGAGCAGTTCTTC.

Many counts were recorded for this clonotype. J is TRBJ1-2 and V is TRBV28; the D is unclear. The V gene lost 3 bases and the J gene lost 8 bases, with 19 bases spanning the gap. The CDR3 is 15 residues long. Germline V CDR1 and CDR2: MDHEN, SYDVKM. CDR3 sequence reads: CASSFGSRAIYGYTF. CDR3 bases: TGTGCCAGCAGTTTTGGGTCGAGAGCTATCTACGGCTACACCTTC.

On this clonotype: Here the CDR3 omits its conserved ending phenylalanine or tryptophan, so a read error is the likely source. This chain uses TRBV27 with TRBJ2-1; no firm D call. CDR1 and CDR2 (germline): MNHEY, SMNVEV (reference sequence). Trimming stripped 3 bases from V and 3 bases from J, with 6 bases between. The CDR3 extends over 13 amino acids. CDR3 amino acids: CASSFGVYNEQFI. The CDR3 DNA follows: TGTGCCAGCAGTTTTGGGGTCTACAATGAGCAGTTCATC.

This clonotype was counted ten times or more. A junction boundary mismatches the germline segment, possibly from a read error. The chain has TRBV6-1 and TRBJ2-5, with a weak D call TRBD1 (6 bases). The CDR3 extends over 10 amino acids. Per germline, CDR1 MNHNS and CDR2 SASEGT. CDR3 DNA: TGCTCAACAGGGATAGAGACCCAGTACTTC. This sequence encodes CSTGIETQYF.

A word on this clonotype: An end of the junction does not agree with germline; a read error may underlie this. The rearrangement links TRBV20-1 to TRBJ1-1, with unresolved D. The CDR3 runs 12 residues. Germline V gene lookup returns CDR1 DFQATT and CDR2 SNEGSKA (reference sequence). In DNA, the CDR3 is TGCAGTGCCCGACCCCGGCCCACTGAAGGTTTCTTT. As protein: CSARPRPTEGFF.